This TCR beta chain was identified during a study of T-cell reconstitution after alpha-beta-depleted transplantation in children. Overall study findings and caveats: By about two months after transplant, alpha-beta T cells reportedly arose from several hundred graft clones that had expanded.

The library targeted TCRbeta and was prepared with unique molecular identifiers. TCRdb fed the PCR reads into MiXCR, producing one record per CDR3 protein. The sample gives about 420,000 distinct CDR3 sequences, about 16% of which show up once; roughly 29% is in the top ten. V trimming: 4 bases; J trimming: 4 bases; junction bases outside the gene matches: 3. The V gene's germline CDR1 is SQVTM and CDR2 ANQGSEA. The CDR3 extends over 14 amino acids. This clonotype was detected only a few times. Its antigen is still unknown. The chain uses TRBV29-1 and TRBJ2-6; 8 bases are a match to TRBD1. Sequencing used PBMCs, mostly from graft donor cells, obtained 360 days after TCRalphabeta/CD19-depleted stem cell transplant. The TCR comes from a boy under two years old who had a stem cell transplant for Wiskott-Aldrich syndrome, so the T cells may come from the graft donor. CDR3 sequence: CSVGTGLGANVLTF. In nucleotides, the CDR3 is TGCAGCGTTGGGACAGGGCTGGGGGCCAACGTCCTGACTTTC.